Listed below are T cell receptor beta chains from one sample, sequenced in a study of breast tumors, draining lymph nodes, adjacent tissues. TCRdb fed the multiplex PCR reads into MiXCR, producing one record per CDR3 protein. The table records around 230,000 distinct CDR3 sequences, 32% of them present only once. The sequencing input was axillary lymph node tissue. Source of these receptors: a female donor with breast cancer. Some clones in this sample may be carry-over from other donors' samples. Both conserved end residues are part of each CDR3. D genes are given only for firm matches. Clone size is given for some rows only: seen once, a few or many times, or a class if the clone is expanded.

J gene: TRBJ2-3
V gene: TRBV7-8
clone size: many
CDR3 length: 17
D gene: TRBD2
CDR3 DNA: TGTGCCAGCAGCTTAGGAGGCGGGAGGGGCAACACAGATACGCAGTATTTT
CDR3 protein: CASSLGGGRGNTDTQYF

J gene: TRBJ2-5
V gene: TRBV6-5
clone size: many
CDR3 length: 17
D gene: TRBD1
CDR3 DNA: TGTGCCAGCAGTCCCGGGACAGGGGAGTGGGGCCAAGAGACCCAGTACTTC
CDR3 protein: CASSPGTGEWGQETQYF

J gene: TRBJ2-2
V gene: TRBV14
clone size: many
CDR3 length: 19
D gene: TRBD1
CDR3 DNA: TGTGCCAGCAGCCAAGATTTCCTCTGGGACAGGGGAATCACCGGGGAGCTGTTTTTT
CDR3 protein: CASSQDFLWDRGITGELFF

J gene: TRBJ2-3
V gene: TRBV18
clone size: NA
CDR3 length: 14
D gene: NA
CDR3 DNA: TGTGCCAGCTCACCAATCCCGAGCGCAGATACGCAGTATTTT
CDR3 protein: CASSPIPSADTQYF

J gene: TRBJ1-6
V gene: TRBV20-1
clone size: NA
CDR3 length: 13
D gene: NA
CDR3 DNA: TGCAGCGTGCTGGGGGGCTTGGCTTCACCCCTCCACTTT
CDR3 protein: CSVLGGLASPLHF

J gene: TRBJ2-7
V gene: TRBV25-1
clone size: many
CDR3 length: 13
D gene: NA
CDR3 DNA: TGTGCCAGTTCAACGGGACCTTCCTACGAGCAGTACTTC
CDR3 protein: CASSTGPSYEQYF

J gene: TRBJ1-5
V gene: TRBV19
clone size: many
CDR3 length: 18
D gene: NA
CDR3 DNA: TGTGCCAGTACCCCTCGCGGAGTTGGACCCGCCGGGAATCAGCCCCAGCATTTT
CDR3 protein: CASTPRGVGPAGNQPQHF

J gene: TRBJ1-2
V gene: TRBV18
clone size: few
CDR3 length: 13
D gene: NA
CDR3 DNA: TGTGCCAGCTCACCGGACACAGACGGAGGCTACACCTTC
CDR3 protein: CASSPDTDGGYTF

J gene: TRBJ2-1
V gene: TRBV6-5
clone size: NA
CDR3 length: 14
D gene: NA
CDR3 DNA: TGTGCCAGCAGTCACTCTCCTATGTACAATGAGCAGTTCTTC
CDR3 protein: CASSHSPMYNEQFF

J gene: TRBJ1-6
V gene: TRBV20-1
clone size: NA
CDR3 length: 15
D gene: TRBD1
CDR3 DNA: TGCAGTGCTAGACGGGACAGGGAGAGGAATTCACCCCTCCACTTT
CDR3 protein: CSARRDRERNSPLHF

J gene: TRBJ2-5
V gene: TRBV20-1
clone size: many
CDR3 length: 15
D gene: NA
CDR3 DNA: TGCAGTGCTAGTCTTCCGGGGTTCGGGGGAGAGACCCAGTACTTC
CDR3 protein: CSASLPGFGGETQYF

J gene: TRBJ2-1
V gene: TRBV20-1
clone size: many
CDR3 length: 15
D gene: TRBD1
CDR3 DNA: TGCAGTGCCCTACGCACGGACAGGGGAAGAGGTGAGCAGTTCTTC
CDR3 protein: CSALRTDRGRGEQFF

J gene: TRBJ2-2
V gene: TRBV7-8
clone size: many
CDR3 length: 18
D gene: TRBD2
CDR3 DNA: TGTGCCAGCAGCCCTCGGACTAGCGGGAGGGCACCGGGCGGGGAGCTGTTTTTT
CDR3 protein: CASSPRTSGRAPGGELFF

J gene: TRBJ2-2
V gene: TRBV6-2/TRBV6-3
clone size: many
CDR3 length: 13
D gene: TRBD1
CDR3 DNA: TGTGCCAGCGGACAGGGACCCACCGGGGAGCTGTTTTTT
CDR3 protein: CASGQGPTGELFF

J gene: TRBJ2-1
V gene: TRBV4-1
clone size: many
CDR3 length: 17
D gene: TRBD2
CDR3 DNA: TGCGCCAGCAAACTGCGGGGGGCCGTACGCTCCTACAATGAGCAGTTCTTC
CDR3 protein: CASKLRGAVRSYNEQFF

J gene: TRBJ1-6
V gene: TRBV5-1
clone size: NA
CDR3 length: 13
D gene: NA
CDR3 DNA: TGCGCCAGCAACTCCGGGCAGGATTCACCCCTCCACTTT
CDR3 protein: CASNSGQDSPLHF

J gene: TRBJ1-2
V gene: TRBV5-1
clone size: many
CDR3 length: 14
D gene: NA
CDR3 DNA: TGCGCCAGCAGTTCGGAGGGTCGTTCCTATGGCTACACCTTC
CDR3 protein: CASSSEGRSYGYTF

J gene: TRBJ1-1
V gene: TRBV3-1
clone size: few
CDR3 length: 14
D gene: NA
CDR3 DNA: TGTGCCAGCAGCCTATCCCAGTTGAACACTGAAGCTTTCTTT
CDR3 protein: CASSLSQLNTEAFF

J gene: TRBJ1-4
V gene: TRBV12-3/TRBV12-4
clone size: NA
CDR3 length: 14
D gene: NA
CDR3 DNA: TGTGCCAGCAGTTTACGAGGGACTAATGAAAAACTGTTTTTT
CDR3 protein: CASSLRGTNEKLFF

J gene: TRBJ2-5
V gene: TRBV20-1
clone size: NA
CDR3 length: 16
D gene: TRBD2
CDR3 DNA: TGCAGTGCTAGGGCCCGACCAGCGGGAGATGGGGCGACCCAGTACTTC
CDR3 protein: CSARARPAGDGATQYF

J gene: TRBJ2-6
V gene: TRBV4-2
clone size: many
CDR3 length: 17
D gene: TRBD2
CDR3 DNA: TGTGCCAGCTCTAAGGGCAGCGGGAGATCTGGGGCCAACGTCCTGACTTTC
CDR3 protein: CASSKGSGRSGANVLTF

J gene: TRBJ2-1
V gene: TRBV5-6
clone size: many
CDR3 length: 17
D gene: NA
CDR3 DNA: TGTGCCAGCAGCTTGGGCCTCGGGTCCAAGGCCCCTTTTGAGCAGTTCTTC
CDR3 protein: CASSLGLGSKAPFEQFF

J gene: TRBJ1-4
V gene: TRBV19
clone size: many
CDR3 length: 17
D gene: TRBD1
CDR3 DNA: TGTGCCAGTAGTAACACAGGGGTAGATCGACCTAATGAAAAACTGTTTTTT
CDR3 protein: CASSNTGVDRPNEKLFF

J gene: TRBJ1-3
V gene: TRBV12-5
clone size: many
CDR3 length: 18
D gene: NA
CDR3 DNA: TGTGCTAGTGGTTTGGTATTGGCGGGGCCTTCCTCTGGAAACACCATATATTTT
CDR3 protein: CASGLVLAGPSSGNTIYF

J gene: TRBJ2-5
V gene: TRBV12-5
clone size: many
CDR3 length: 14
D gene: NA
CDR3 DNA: TGTGCTAGTGGCTGGGTCCTTGGGCAAGAGACCCAGTACTTC
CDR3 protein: CASGWVLGQETQYF

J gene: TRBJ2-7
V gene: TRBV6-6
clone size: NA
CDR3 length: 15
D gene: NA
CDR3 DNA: TGTGCCAGCAGTCCCCAGGGGCCGATTTCCTACGAGCAGTACTTC
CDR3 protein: CASSPQGPISYEQYF

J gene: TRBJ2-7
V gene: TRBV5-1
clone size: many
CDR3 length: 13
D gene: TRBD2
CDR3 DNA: TGCGCCAGCAGTGTTAGCGGGAACTACGAGCAGTACTTC
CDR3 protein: CASSVSGNYEQYF

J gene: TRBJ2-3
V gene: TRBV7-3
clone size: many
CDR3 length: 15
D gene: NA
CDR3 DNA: TGTGCCAGCAGCTTAGATGGCGAGAGCACAGATACGCAGTATTTT
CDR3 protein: CASSLDGESTDTQYF

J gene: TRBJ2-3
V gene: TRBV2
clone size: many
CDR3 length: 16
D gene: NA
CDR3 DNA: TGTGCCAGCAGTGAAGTGCGGACGGACCTCACAGATACGCAGTATTTT
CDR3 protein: CASSEVRTDLTDTQYF

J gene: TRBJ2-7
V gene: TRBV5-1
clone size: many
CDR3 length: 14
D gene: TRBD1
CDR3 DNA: TGCGCCAGCAGAACCCGGGACAGGGTCTCCGAGCAGTACTTC
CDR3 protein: CASRTRDRVSEQYF

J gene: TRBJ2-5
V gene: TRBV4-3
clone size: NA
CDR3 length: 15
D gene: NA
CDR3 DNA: TGCGCCAGCAGCCAGGGGGCAGGGGTGGTGGAGACCCAGTACTTC
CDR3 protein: CASSQGAGVVETQYF

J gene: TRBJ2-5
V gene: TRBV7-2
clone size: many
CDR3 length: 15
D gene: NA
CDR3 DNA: TGTGCCAGCAGCCCCGTTTTCAGGGGTTCGGAGACCCAGTACTTC
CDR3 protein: CASSPVFRGSETQYF

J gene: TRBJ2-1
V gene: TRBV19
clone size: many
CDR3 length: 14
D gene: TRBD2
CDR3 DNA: TGTGCCAGTAAGGGACTAGCGGGAGTCAATGAGCAGTTCTTC
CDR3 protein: CASKGLAGVNEQFF